This T cell receptor (beta chain) came from a study of T-cell reconstitution after alpha-beta-depleted transplantation in children (dated by TCRdb to between 2015 and 2016). Context from the whole study: Using TCR repertoire profiling, the study quantitatively followed how T-cell immune reconstitution unfolded in children after TCRalphabeta/CD19-depleted allogeneic hematopoietic cell transplantation.

In its sample, this clonotype was seen a few times. Its antigen specificity is not known. Base qualities are not provided; no much larger clone lies one nucleotide away. The full study reports these points: Apparently early alphabetaT-cell count recovery about two months after transplant reportedly relied on only several hundred rapidly expanded clones derived from non-depleted graft cells. In some patients, the high TCRbeta diversity seen at day 60 was put down to recipient T cells and intrathymic progenitors that had survived conditioning. Over subsequent months, a decline in hyperexpanded clone frequencies was noted, and after one year, T-cell counts and TCRbeta diversity were mostly ascribed to newly produced T cells.

Explained via the paper, the treatment or condition label denotes: allogeneic hematopoietic cell transplantation with graft depleted of TCRalphabeta T cells and CD19 B cells. Transplant recipients were children who received TCRalphabeta/CD19-depleted allogeneic hematopoietic cell grafts. The CDR3 spans 12 residues, from the cysteine through the phenylalanine. Only the CDR3 DNA is retained, 36 bases long and in frame from the first base. Trimming costs V 8 bases and J 5 bases, and their ends lie 10 bases apart. For CDR1 and CDR2, the germline V gene lists MNHEY and SVGEGT. The method behind the library was PCR. Sequencing used an Illumina HiSeq 2500. TCR library preparation used molecular barcoding, with unique molecular identifiers applied to normalize quantification of the TCRbeta repertoire. The public reads were run again by TCRdb, first through fastp at Q25 and then through MiXCR, and only productive beta chains were kept. Rows with one shared CDR3 protein collapse into an entry with the most common genes and DNA. In all, the sample holds a few hundred thousand distinct CDR3 sequences, and approximately 6.9% of those were seen once. 5.5% of the sample belongs to the ten largest clones.

The clonotype was recovered from a boy aged 2 to 10 with acute lymphoblastic leukemia, due to receive a stem cell transplant. Here the chain combines TRBV6-2 or TRBV6-3 and TRBJ1-5; a tentative D match to TRBD1 spans 6 bases. This material consisted of PBMCs, taken before TCRalphabeta/CD19-depleted stem cell transplant. The nucleotides are TGTGCCAGCTCCCAGGGGTATCAGCCCCAGCATTTT. It specifies CASSQGYQPQHF.